The entry below gives a single TCR beta chain sequence along with its context. This sample is drawn from a study of technical replicates of blood from a few donors. Some clones are missing from TCRdb's copy, which holds only in-frame ones; the method was immunoSEQ multiplex PCR. This table has about 94,000 clones, 90% to 97% appearing once. Germline V gene data show CDR1 as KGHSY and CDR2 as FQNENV. Trimming removed 5 bases from V and 1 base from J; junction bases left unmatched: 4. This CDR3 spans 15 amino acids. The sample was T cells isolated from PBMCs. The chain couples TRBV16 to TRBJ1-2, with TRBD1 identical over 10 bases. The sequence came from a human donor in good health. The CDR3 reads CASSGRDRGNYGYTF. CDR3 bases: TGTGCCAGCAGCGGCCGGGACAGGGGTAACTATGGCTACACCTTC.